This is a list of T cell receptor beta chains from one sample in a study of spatial heterogeneity in lung cancer. TCRdb ran MiXCR on the 5' RACE reads and lists one entry per CDR3 protein. This repertoire shows 50,000 to 65,000 distinct CDR3 sequences, roughly 8% found once; its top ten account for about 14%. The sequences come from PBMCs, collected at surgery. The receptors derive from a female donor with early-stage non-small cell lung cancer. CDR3s include the opening cysteine and the closing phenylalanine or tryptophan. D genes are given only for firm matches. The size entry is marked missing in some rows and otherwise reads once, few, many or a size class.

d_gene,j_gene,v_gene,abundance,CDR3aa,CDR3nt
TRBD1,TRBJ1-1,TRBV7-2,NA,CASSLVDRGSTEAFF,TGTGCCAGCAGCTTAGTAGACAGGGGGAGCACTGAAGCTTTCTTT
NA,TRBJ2-3,TRBV5-1,NA,CASRAGQMNPDTQYF,TGCGCCAGCAGGGCGGGACAGATGAACCCAGATACGCAGTATTTT
NA,TRBJ1-6,TRBV7-6,NA,CASSLIEGVGEPLHF,TGTGCCAGCAGCTTAATAGAGGGAGTGGGCGAACCCCTCCACTTT
NA,TRBJ2-2,TRBV20-1,NA,CSARVGDVDTGELFF,TGCAGTGCTAGAGTCGGGGACGTTGACACCGGGGAGCTGTTTTTT
NA,TRBJ2-4,TRBV5-1,many,CASRHPSGNIQYF,TGCGCCAGCAGGCATCCCAGCGGGAACATTCAGTACTTC
NA,TRBJ1-1,TRBV5-6,many,CASSPDSDTEAFF,TGTGCCAGCAGCCCTGACAGCGACACTGAAGCTTTCTTT
NA,TRBJ1-4,TRBV6-6,NA,CASSYGDGTNEKLFF,TGTGCCAGCAGTTACGGGGACGGAACTAATGAAAAACTGTTTTTT
TRBD2,TRBJ2-5,TRBV5-1,NA,CASSASGGKETQYF,TGCGCCAGCAGCGCTAGCGGGGGGAAAGAGACCCAGTACTTC
NA,TRBJ2-7,TRBV7-9,few,CASSPRSYEQYF,TGTGCCAGCAGTCCCCGATCCTACGAGCAGTACTTC
NA,TRBJ2-4,TRBV24-1,many,CATSPQVDIQYF,TGTGCCACCAGTCCACAGGTCGACATTCAGTACTTC
NA,TRBJ2-3,TRBV9,many,CASSPLGSDTQYF,TGTGCCAGCAGCCCCTTGGGTTCAGATACGCAGTATTTT
NA,TRBJ2-2,TRBV20-1,many,CSARDPLGVNTGELFF,TGCAGTGCTAGAGATCCATTAGGAGTGAACACCGGGGAGCTGTTTTTT
NA,TRBJ2-7,TRBV7-6,few,CASSLEPGLPSSYEQYF,TGTGCCAGCAGCTTAGAGCCGGGGCTGCCGAGCTCCTACGAGCAGTACTTC
NA,TRBJ2-7,TRBV10-3,many,CAISDFDSFYYEQYF,TGTGCCATCAGTGACTTCGACAGCTTCTACTACGAGCAGTACTTC
TRBD1,TRBJ1-1,TRBV18,many,CASSPRQGYGEAFF,TGTGCCAGCTCACCACGACAGGGGTATGGTGAAGCTTTCTTT
NA,TRBJ1-1,TRBV9,many,CASSVGLDPNTEAFF,TGTGCCAGCAGCGTAGGACTGGACCCCAACACTGAAGCTTTCTTT
NA,TRBJ1-1,TRBV12-3/TRBV12-4,many,CASSAGANTEAFF,TGTGCCAGCAGTGCCGGGGCGAACACTGAAGCTTTCTTT
NA,TRBJ1-4,TRBV7-2,many,CASSLDRNNEKLFF,TGTGCCAGCAGCTTAGACAGAAATAATGAAAAACTGTTTTTT
NA,TRBJ1-5,TRBV7-9,many,CASSSTGGSNQPQHF,TGTGCCAGCAGCTCGACAGGAGGCAGTAATCAGCCCCAGCATTTT
NA,TRBJ2-1,TRBV1,few,CTSSQEALRSCTNNFTYNEQFF,TGCACCAGCAGCCAAGAGGCCCTCAGGAGCTGCACCAACAATTTCACATACAATGAGCAGTTCTTC
TRBD1,TRBJ2-1,TRBV14,NA,CASSHLGQGSSYNEQFF,TGTGCCAGCAGCCACCTGGGACAGGGGAGCTCCTACAATGAGCAGTTCTTC
TRBD2,TRBJ2-5,TRBV11-2,few,CASSLGERGIKETQYF,TGTGCCAGCAGCTTGGGAGAGCGGGGGATAAAAGAGACCCAGTACTTC
NA,TRBJ1-5,TRBV18,few,CASSPPGQGQPQHF,TGTGCCAGCTCACCACCAGGGCAGGGTCAGCCCCAGCATTTT
TRBD2,TRBJ2-5,TRBV20-1,few,CSAPPRGEETQYF,TGCAGTGCCCCTCCCCGGGGGGAAGAGACCCAGTACTTC
NA,TRBJ2-3,TRBV11-2,NA,CASSGVTDTQYF,TGTGCCAGCAGTGGGGTGACGGATACGCAGTATTTT
NA,TRBJ1-1,TRBV5-1,NA,CASSLTQGSMGEAFF,TGCGCCAGCAGCTTGACCCAGGGTTCAATGGGTGAAGCTTTCTTT
NA,TRBJ1-2,TRBV28,NA,CASTRPYSNYGYTF,TGTGCCAGCACCAGGCCCTATTCTAACTATGGCTACACCTTC
NA,TRBJ1-1,TRBV27,once,CASSDAPRGWGSNTEAFF,TGTGCCAGCAGTGATGCCCCCCGGGGTTGGGGCTCGAACACTGAAGCTTTCTTT
TRBD1,TRBJ2-7,TRBV5-5,many,CASIRQGAPYEQYF,TGTGCCAGCATCAGACAGGGGGCCCCCTACGAGCAGTACTTC
TRBD1,TRBJ2-1,TRBV5-1,many,CASSPEDRADEQFF,TGCGCCAGCAGCCCAGAGGACAGGGCTGATGAGCAGTTCTTC
NA,TRBJ2-1,TRBV13,few,CASSLARWTAVSYNEQFF,TGTGCCAGCAGCCTGGCCCGTTGGACAGCGGTCTCCTACAATGAGCAGTTCTTC
TRBD1,TRBJ1-3,TRBV6-5,few,CASSYGTAGNTIYF,TGTGCCAGCAGTTACGGGACAGCTGGAAACACCATATATTTT
NA,TRBJ1-2,TRBV20-1,NA,CSANGQIYGYTF,TGCAGTGCTAATGGACAGATCTATGGCTACACCTTC
NA,TRBJ1-4,TRBV5-1,NA,CASSLRVFNEKLFF,TGCGCCAGCAGCTTGAGGGTCTTTAATGAAAAACTGTTTTTT
TRBD2,TRBJ2-1,TRBV20-1,few,CSAPTSGLNNEQFF,TGCAGTGCCCCGACTAGCGGTTTAAACAATGAGCAGTTCTTC
NA,TRBJ2-3,TRBV6-5,few,CASSYGASTDTQYF,TGTGCCAGCAGTTATGGGGCCTCGACAGATACGCAGTATTTT
NA,TRBJ1-1,TRBV7-6,many,CASSSRAEAFF,TGTGCCAGCAGCTCTAGGGCTGAAGCTTTCTTT
NA,TRBJ2-3,TRBV12-3/TRBV12-4,few,CASSAGRPDTQYF,TGTGCCAGCAGTGCAGGGAGGCCAGATACGCAGTATTTT
TRBD2,TRBJ2-5,TRBV19,many,CASSISGSGTGTQYF,TGTGCCAGTAGTATATCGGGAAGCGGGACCGGGACCCAGTACTTC
NA,TRBJ1-5,TRBV28,few,CASSYRELNQPQHF,TGTGCCAGCAGTTACCGGGAGCTAAATCAGCCCCAGCATTTT
TRBD1,TRBJ1-5,TRBV18,NA,CASSPGQGNNQPQHF,TGTGCCAGCTCACCGGGACAGGGAAACAATCAGCCCCAGCATTTT
NA,TRBJ2-6,TRBV6-2/TRBV6-3,many,CAERGSGANVLTF,TGTGCCGAAAGGGGCTCTGGGGCCAACGTCCTGACTTTC
TRBD1,TRBJ1-1,TRBV18,few,CASSPRTGRDTEAFF,TGTGCCAGCTCACCAAGGACAGGGAGGGACACTGAAGCTTTCTTT
NA,TRBJ1-1,TRBV5-4,few,CASSLGGQGNTEAFF,TGTGCCAGCAGCTTGGGGGGCCAGGGGAACACTGAAGCTTTCTTT
NA,TRBJ1-2,TRBV2,many,CATYRQDTYGYTF,TGTGCCACCTATAGACAGGACACCTATGGCTACACCTTC
TRBD2,TRBJ2-1,TRBV9,many,CASSVAGGPAEQFF,TGTGCCAGCAGCGTAGCGGGGGGGCCCGCTGAGCAGTTCTTC
NA,TRBJ1-2,TRBV5-6,few,CASSFAGILHGYTF,TGTGCCAGCAGTTTCGCAGGCATACTTCATGGCTACACCTTC
TRBD1,TRBJ2-2,TRBV27,many,CASSYHRGLTGELFF,TGTGCCAGCAGTTACCACAGGGGGCTAACCGGGGAGCTGTTTTTT